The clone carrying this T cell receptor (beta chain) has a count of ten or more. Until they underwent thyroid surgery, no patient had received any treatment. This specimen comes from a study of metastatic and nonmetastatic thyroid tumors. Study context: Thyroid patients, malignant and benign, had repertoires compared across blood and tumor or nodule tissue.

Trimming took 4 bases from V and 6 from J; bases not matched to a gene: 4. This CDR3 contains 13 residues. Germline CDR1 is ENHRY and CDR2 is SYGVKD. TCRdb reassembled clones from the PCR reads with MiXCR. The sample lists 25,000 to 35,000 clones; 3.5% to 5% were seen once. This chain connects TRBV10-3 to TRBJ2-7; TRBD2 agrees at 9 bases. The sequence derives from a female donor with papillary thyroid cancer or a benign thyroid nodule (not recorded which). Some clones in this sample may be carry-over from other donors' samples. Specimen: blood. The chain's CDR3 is CAISGNSGSEQYF. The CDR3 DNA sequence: TGTGCCATCAGTGGAAATAGCGGGAGCGAGCAGTACTTC.